Listed here are 17 T cell receptor beta chains from one sample, sequenced in a study of blood T cell repertoires in COVID-19. Sequencing used immunoSEQ multiplex PCR; TCRdb keeps in-frame clones, though not all of them. Of 150,000 to 200,000 clones listed, 80% to 90% are singletons. Sequenced: peripheral blood. These receptors came from a woman aged 60-75 years with COVID-19, enrolled during active disease.

The chain is built from TRBV6-6 and TRBJ2-7; the match to TRBD1 covers 9 bases. The CDR3 is 14 amino acids. Germline V gives CDR1 MNHNY, CDR2 SVGAGI (reference sequence). Trimming cost V 9 bases and J 3 bases; bases outside gene matches: 9. The CDR3 nucleotides read TGTGCCAGTTTTCCGGGACAGGGAAACTACGAGCAGTACTTC. It specifies CASFPGQGNYEQYF.

The rearrangement uses TRBV24-1 and TRBJ2-7; the D gene is possibly TRBD1 (6 bases). This CDR3 spans 14 amino acids. Looked up from germline, CDR1 is KGHDR and CDR2 is SFDVKD. Between the trimmed V and J ends, which lost 8 bases and 1 base, there was a span of 14 bases. DNA for the CDR3: TGTGCCACCAAGCCCAGGGACAAGTCCTACGAGCAGTACTTC. Amino acids: CATKPRDKSYEQYF.

The rearrangement uses TRBV29-1 and TRBJ1-1; TRBD1 matches 12 bases. The ends lost 6 bases at V and 5 bases at J; junction bases unmatched: 4. Germline CDR1 is SQVTM and CDR2 is ANQGSEA. This CDR3 is 13 amino acids long. In DNA form, the CDR3 reads TGCAGCGTGGGGGACAGGGGGCATACTGAAGCTTTCTTT. Translated: CSVGDRGHTEAFF. The full variable domain, completed using reference TRBV29-1 and TRBJ1-1, is SAVISQKPSRDICQRGTSLTIQCQVDSQVTMMFWYRQQPGQSLTLIATANQGSEATYESGFVIDKFPISRPNLTFSTLTVSNMSPEDSSIYLCSVGDRGHTEAFFGQGTRLTVV.

This clone was seen once. This chain joins TRBV19 and TRBJ1-3, with D possibly being TRBD1 (5 bases). Trimming removed 10 bases from V and 0 bases from J, with 16 bases in between. The CDR3 is made up of 15 amino acids. Germline loops: CDR1 LNHDA, CDR2 SQIVND (reference sequence). The CDR3 nucleotides are TGTGCCACCTCGGACACGACGTTCTCTGGAAACACCATATATTTT. Translated: CATSDTTFSGNTIYF. The full variable domain, its missing parts supplied by reference TRBV19 and TRBJ1-3, is DGGITQSPKYLFRKEGQNVTLSCEQNLNHDAMYWYRQDPGQGLRLIYYSQIVNDFQKGDIAEGYSVSREKKESFPLTVTSAQKNPTAFYLCATSDTTFSGNTIYFGEGSWLTVV.

DNA for the CDR3: TGTGCCAGCAGGAGGGGGCATGGTACTGAAGCTTTCTTT. Amino acids: CASRRGHGTEAFF. This chain links TRBV28 with TRBJ1-1, with 7 bases aligning to TRBD1. Unmatched junction bases numbered 6, after V lost 6 bases and J lost 5 bases. There are 13 residues in the CDR3. Per the germline V gene, CDR1 is MDHEN and CDR2 is SYDVKM.

This chain connects TRBV6-5 to TRBJ2-7; 11 bases match TRBD2. CDR3 length equals 16 residues. CDR1 and CDR2 from the germline V gene are MNHEY and SVGAGI. V lost 2 bases and J lost 4; bases outside the gene matches: 7. CDR3 sequence: CASSYQPLAGAYEQYF. As DNA, the CDR3 is TGTGCCAGCAGTTACCAACCACTAGCGGGAGCGTACGAGCAGTACTTC.

The V and J genes are TRBV7-2 and TRBJ1-2, with TRBD1 matching 7 bases. This CDR3 comprises 16 residues. The ends lost 2 bases at V and 0 bases at J; junction bases unmatched: 6. Germline V gives CDR1 SGHTA, CDR2 FQGNSA. CDR3 in amino acids: CASSLTGVYSNYGYTF. CDR3 in DNA: TGTGCCAGCAGCTTAACAGGGGTTTACTCTAACTATGGCTACACCTTC.

The chain combines TRBV7-2 with TRBJ2-7; D is possibly TRBD1 (5 bases). The CDR3 length is 15 residues. V was shortened by 6 bases and J by 3 bases, with 18 bases between the two germline ends. Germline CDR1 reads SGHTA; CDR2 reads FQGNSA. For the CDR3, the DNA is TGTGCCAGCAGTCAGGGCACAAGGATAAACTACGAGCAGTACTTC. This codes for CASSQGTRINYEQYF.

This chain joins TRBV6-6 and TRBJ1-6, with TRBD1 matching over 7 bases. CDR1 is MNHNY, CDR2 SVGAGI, per germline (reference sequence). This CDR3 contains 16 residues. V shed 6 bases, J shed 5 bases, and the junction held 10 bases outside the gene matches. CDR3: CASSTGVALNNSPLHF. DNA for the CDR3: TGTGCCAGCAGCACAGGGGTTGCACTAAATAATTCACCCCTCCACTTT.

This clone showed up just a few times. The chain is built from TRBV19 and TRBJ2-7, with TRBD2 as a possible D gene (5 bases). Germline V gene sequence: CDR1 LNHDA, CDR2 SQIVND (reference sequence). V lost 7 bases, J lost 6 bases, and 10 bases lay in between. This CDR3 is 11 amino acids long. The CDR3 loop reads CASMAGPEQYF. The CDR3 bases are TGTGCCAGTATGGCGGGTCCCGAGCAGTACTTC.

The CDR3 DNA follows: TGTGCCAGCAGCCCAGACAGGGGGCGAAATGAAAAACTGTTTTTT. Protein sequence: CASSPDRGRNEKLFF. V and J are TRBV7-2 and TRBJ1-4, with TRBD1 identical over 10 bases. The V segment lost 5 bases and the J segment 5 bases; nucleotides outside the gene matches: 5. The length of the CDR3 is 15 residues. Looked up from germline, CDR1 is SGHTA and CDR2 is FQGNSA.

The V gene is TRBV3-1 (or the pseudogene TRBV3-2), the J gene TRBJ2-5; weak D call: TRBD1 (6 bases). The CDR3 runs to 18 residues. V lost 3 bases and J 0 bases, leaving 20 bases between the germline ends. Germline CDR1 and CDR2: LGHDT and YNNKEL (reference sequence). The CDR3 nucleotides read TGTGCCAGCAGCCATCCCAAACCCACAGGGTCTGACCAAGAGACCCAGTACTTC. Protein sequence: CASSHPKPTGSDQETQYF.

The chain uses TRBV4-3 and TRBJ1-2, with D unresolved. V lost 0 bases and J 7 bases, leaving 12 bases between the germline ends. The CDR3 totals 14 residues. Germline V lookup: CDR1 LGHNA, CDR2 YSLEER. In DNA, the CDR3 is TGCGCCAGCAGCCAAGATTCGCGTTTTACTGGCTACACCTTC. This gives the protein CASSQDSRFTGYTF.

This rearrangement joins TRBV7-9 to TRBJ2-7; D uncertain. The V gene lost 1 base and the J gene lost 2 bases, with 9 bases spanning the gap. The CDR3 runs 14 residues. CDR1 is SEHNR, CDR2 FQNEAQ, per germline (reference sequence). The CDR3: CASSLDRIAYEQYF. The CDR3, as DNA: TGTGCCAGCAGCTTAGACAGAATAGCCTACGAGCAGTACTTC. The full variable domain, rest sourced from reference TRBV7-9 and TRBJ2-7, is DTGVSQNPRHKITKRGQNVTFRCDPISEHNRLYWYRQTLGQGPEFLTYFQNEAQLEKSRLLSDRFSAERPKGSFSTLEIQRTEQGDSAMYLCASSLDRIAYEQYFGPGTRLTVT.

The chain uses TRBV19 and TRBJ2-3; 11 bases line up with TRBD2. Germline-derived CDR1 and CDR2 are LNHDA and SQIVND (reference sequence). J lost 3 bases, V lost 4 bases, and 3 bases had no gene match. The CDR3 has 15 residues. Here the CDR3 reads CASSTTSGRTDTQYF. CDR3 sequence (DNA): TGTGCCAGTAGTACCACTAGCGGGAGAACAGATACGCAGTATTTT.

V usage is TRBV19 and J usage is TRBJ1-1; D remains ambiguous. The V gene lost 1 base and the J gene lost 4 bases, with 7 bases spanning the gap. Germline CDR1 and CDR2: LNHDA and SQIVND (reference sequence). The CDR3 length is 13 residues. The chain's CDR3 is CASSIGSRTEAFF. The CDR3 bases are TGTGCCAGTAGTATAGGTAGTCGCACTGAAGCTTTCTTT.

The CDR3 DNA sequence: TGTGCCAGCAGCCAGGGGGCTACGCAGTATTTT. It specifies CASSQGATQYF. The rearrangement uses TRBV3-1 (or the pseudogene TRBV3-2) and TRBJ2-3; D might be TRBD1 (6 bases). The germline V and J ends were trimmed by 3 bases and 8 bases, with 6 bases remaining between them. The germline gives CDR1 LGHDT, CDR2 YNNKEL (reference sequence). This CDR3 is 11 amino acids long.